The T cell receptor (beta chain) under discussion was sequenced for a study of CD8 T cells in Susac syndrome. Multiple sclerosis controls were treatment-naive patients with stable or active relapsing-remitting disease. A quantity of about 0.5 to 1 ug RNA underwent reverse transcription using random hexamers. MiXCR, applied by TCRdb to the immunoSEQ multiplex PCR reads, yields one record per CDR3 protein. The sample has almost 450,000 distinct CDR3 sequences, roughly 85% seen once. Trimming cost V 0 bases and J 1 base, with 15 bases left between them. Germline V CDR1 and CDR2: MNHEY, SVGEGT. The CDR3 is made up of 17 amino acids. This clonotype was seen just once.

The gene calls are TRBV6-2 or TRBV6-3 and TRBJ1-1; D possibly corresponds to TRBD1 (5 bases). Sequenced sample: CD8+ T cells from PBMCs. The clonotype comes from a human donor with multiple sclerosis. Written as DNA, the CDR3 is TGTGCCAGCAGTTACTCCAGGGCGGACCCTGGGAACACTGAAGCTTTCTTT. It translates to CASSYSRADPGNTEAFF.